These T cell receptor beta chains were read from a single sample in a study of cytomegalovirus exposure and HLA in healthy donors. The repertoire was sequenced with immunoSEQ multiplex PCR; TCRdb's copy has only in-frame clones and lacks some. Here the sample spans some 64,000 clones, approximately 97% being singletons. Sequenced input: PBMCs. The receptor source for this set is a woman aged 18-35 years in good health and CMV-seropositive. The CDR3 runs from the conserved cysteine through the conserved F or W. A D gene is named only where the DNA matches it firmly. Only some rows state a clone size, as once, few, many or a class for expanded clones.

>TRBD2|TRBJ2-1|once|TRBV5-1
CASSLYASGDFNEQFF
TGCGCCAGCAGCTTGTATGCTAGCGGGGACTTCAATGAGCAGTTCTTC
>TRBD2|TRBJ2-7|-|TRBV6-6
CASSTLAGEDEQYF
TGTGCCAGCAGTACACTAGCGGGAGAGGACGAGCAGTACTTC
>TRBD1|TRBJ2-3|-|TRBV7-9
CASSSSTGLTTDTQYF
TGTGCCAGCAGCTCGTCGACAGGGCTTACCACAGATACGCAGTATTTT
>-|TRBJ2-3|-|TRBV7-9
CASSPRGGGSTDTQYF
TGTGCCAGCAGCCCACGTGGAGGCGGGAGCACAGATACGCAGTATTTT
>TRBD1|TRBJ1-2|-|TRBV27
CASSLRGQGAIYGYTF
TGTGCCAGCAGTTTAAGGGGACAGGGAGCGATCTATGGCTACACCTTC
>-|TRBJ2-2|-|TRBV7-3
CASSLRADTGELFF
TGTGCCAGCAGCTTACGCGCGGACACCGGGGAGCTGTTTTTT
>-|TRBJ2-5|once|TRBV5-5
CASSSLTEIQETQYF
TGTGCCAGCAGCTCCCTAACTGAGATCCAAGAGACCCAGTACTTC
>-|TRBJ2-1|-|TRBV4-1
CASSQDESSYNEQFF
TGCGCCAGCAGCCAAGATGAGAGCTCCTACAATGAGCAGTTCTTC
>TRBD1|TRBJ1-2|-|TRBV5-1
CASSLSTGTANYGYTF
TGCGCCAGCAGCTTGAGTACCGGGACAGCTAACTATGGCTACACCTTC
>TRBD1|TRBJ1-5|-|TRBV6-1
CASSFDRVNQPQHF
TGTGCCAGCAGTTTTGACAGGGTAAATCAGCCCCAGCATTTT
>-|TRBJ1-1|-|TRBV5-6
CASRTTGFPEAFF
TGTGCCAGCAGGACCACAGGGTTCCCTGAAGCTTTCTTT
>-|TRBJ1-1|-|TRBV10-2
CASSDYTEAFF
TGCGCCAGCAGTGACTACACTGAAGCTTTCTTT
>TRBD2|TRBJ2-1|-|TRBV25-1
CASSPLRTSGSSYNEQFF
TGTGCCAGCAGTCCTCTACGGACTAGCGGGAGCTCCTACAATGAGCAGTTCTTC
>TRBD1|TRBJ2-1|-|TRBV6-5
CASSYETGAGNNEQFF
TGTGCCAGCAGTTACGAAACAGGGGCAGGTAACAATGAGCAGTTCTTC
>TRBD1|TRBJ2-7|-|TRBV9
CASSGTGAEQYF
TGTGCCAGCAGCGGAACAGGGGCCGAGCAGTACTTC
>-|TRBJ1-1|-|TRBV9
CASSVGRGNTEAFF
TGTGCCAGCAGCGTGGGCAGGGGGAACACTGAAGCTTTCTTT
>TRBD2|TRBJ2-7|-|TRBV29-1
CSVQTSGSYEQYF
TGCAGCGTTCAAACTAGCGGGTCCTATGAGCAGTACTTC
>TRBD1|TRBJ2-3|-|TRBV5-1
CASSLATGGTDTQYF
TGCGCCAGCAGCTTGGCAACAGGGGGGACAGATACGCAGTATTTT
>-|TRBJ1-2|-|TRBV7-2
CASSPGFGYTF
TGTGCCAGCAGCCCAGGGTTCGGCTACACCTTC
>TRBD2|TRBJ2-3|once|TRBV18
CASSSLAGGTDTQYF
TGTGCCAGCTCATCTCTAGCGGGGGGCACAGATACGCAGTATTTT
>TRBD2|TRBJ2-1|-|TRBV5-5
CASSTSGSSYNEQFF
TGTGCCAGCTCGACTAGCGGGAGCTCCTACAATGAGCAGTTCTTC
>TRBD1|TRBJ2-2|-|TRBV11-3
CASSLGPPRTGMNTGELFF
TGTGCCAGCAGCTTGGGACCCCCTCGGACAGGGATGAACACCGGGGAGCTGTTTTTT
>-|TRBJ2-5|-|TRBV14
CASSSHRVQTQYF
TGTGCCAGCAGCAGCCACAGGGTTCAGACCCAGTACTTC
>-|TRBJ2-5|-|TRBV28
CASSFRQGARETQYF
TGTGCCAGCAGTTTCCGGCAGGGTGCCCGAGAGACCCAGTACTTC
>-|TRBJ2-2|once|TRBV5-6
CASSLPGVGELFF
TGTGCCAGCAGCTTGCCGGGGGTCGGGGAGCTGTTTTTT
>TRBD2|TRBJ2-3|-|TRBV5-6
CASSFVMGTSEPDTQYF
TGTGCCAGCAGCTTCGTCATGGGGACTAGTGAACCAGATACGCAGTATTTT
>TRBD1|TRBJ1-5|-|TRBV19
CASSIETGVGQPQHF
TGTGCCAGTAGTATAGAAACAGGGGTGGGTCAGCCCCAGCATTTT
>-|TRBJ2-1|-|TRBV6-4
CASSETGEGNEQFF
TGTGCCAGCAGTGAAACGGGAGAGGGAAATGAGCAGTTCTTC
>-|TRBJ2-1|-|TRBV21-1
CASTTGTSGSYLQFF
TGTGCCAGCACCACTGGGACTAGCGGGAGTTACCTTCAGTTCTTC